The clone carrying this TCR beta chain occurred once. These data come from a study of control samples from healthy donors and cancer patients. Repertoires were generated with immunoSEQ multiplex PCR, while TCRdb's copy carries only in-frame clones and drops some. The data contain 100,000 to 150,000 clones, 85% to 95% of them singletons. CDR1 and CDR2 (germline): LGHNA, YSLEER. Trimming cost V 1 base and J 6 bases, with 12 bases left between them. The CDR3 is 15 residues long. Material for sequencing was PBMCs. The sequence derives from an older man with head and neck cancer. V usage is TRBV4-3 and J usage is TRBJ2-2; D might be TRBD2 (5 bases). The CDR3 coding sequence is TGCGCCAGCAGCCAAGGCGGGCCCGGACCCGGGGAGCTGTTTTTT. Protein sequence: CASSQGGPGPGELFF.